These 8 T cell receptor beta chains share one sample of origin, sequenced in a study of blood T cell repertoires in COVID-19. Profiling relied on immunoSEQ multiplex PCR, and the TCRdb table lists in-frame clones only, not all of them. Seen here are approximately 25,000 clones, 90% to 95% observed once, and the top ten hold roughly a third. The specimen was peripheral blood. The receptors derive from a man between 70 and 80 years old with active COVID-19.

This sequence joins TRBV4-3 and TRBJ2-3; no reliable D call. Trimming shortened V by 3 bases and J by 3 bases, and 19 bases separated the two germline ends. This CDR3 comprises 17 residues. Germline CDR1 LGHNA, CDR2 YSLEER. CDR3 DNA sequence: TGCGCCAGCAGCCAGTCTCGTCCCCCAAGCACGACAGATACGCAGTATTTT. It encodes CASSQSRPPSTTDTQYF.

The rearrangement joins TRBV18 to TRBJ2-7; 10 bases match TRBD1. The CDR3 consists of 15 residues. The V segment lost 3 bases and the J segment 6 bases; nucleotides outside the gene matches: 8. The V gene's germline CDR1 is KGHSH and CDR2 LQKENI. In DNA form, the CDR3 reads TGTGCCAGCTCACCTCGAGGACAGGGGGTTTCCGAGCAGTACTTC. This codes for CASSPRGQGVSEQYF.

V and J are TRBV2 and TRBJ1-3; TRBD1 is a possible D gene (6 bases). The ends were cut back, 5 bases at V and 2 bases at J, with 13 bases in the middle. CDR3 length: 15 amino acids. Germline CDR1 SNHLY, CDR2 FYNNEI. The CDR3 reads CASSYTQGAGNTIYF. The CDR3 nucleotides are TGTGCCAGCAGTTATACACAGGGCGCTGGAAACACCATATATTTT.

The chain links TRBV28 to TRBJ1-2; a weak D match, TRBD1 (5 bases). This CDR3 comprises 16 residues. The germline gives CDR1 MDHEN, CDR2 SYDVKM. With 2 bases removed from V and 4 bases from J, the gap between germline ends came to 17 bases. The CDR3 bases are TGTGCCAGCAGTTTAGACCGGGGGAGGGTGGTCTATGGCTACACCTTC. Its translation: CASSLDRGRVVYGYTF.

The CDR3 reads CASSFRDRAFAKNIQYF. As DNA, the CDR3 is TGTGCCAGCAGCTTCCGGGACAGGGCATTTGCCAAAAACATTCAGTACTTC. The chain couples TRBV4-2 to TRBJ2-4, with TRBD1 identical over 9 bases. The germline V gene has CDR1 LGHNA and CDR2 YNFKEQ. J was trimmed by 1 base and V by 5 bases; bases with no gene match: 9. The CDR3 is 17 residues long.

Here the CDR3 DNA reads TGTGCCAGCAGCGTAGCGGGAGAGTACAATGAGCAGTTCTTC. It is translated as CASSVAGEYNEQFF. V is TRBV7-3 and J is TRBJ2-1; 9 bases match TRBD2. V gave up 5 bases and J gave up 4 bases; unmatched junction bases: 3. CDR1 is SGHTA and CDR2 is FQGTGA in the germline V gene. The CDR3 runs to 14 residues.

This clone has only a few counts. This chain connects TRBV9 to TRBJ1-1, with 9 nucleotides matching TRBD1. J was trimmed by 1 base and V by 4 bases; bases with no gene match: 14. Germline lookup yields CDR1 SGDLS and CDR2 YYNGEE. This CDR3 is built from 18 residues. DNA of the CDR3: TGTGCCAGCAGCCCACGGGGGGGGGACAGGGTTCAGAACACTGAAGCTTTCTTT. As protein: CASSPRGGDRVQNTEAFF.

This clone has just a few counts. This chain uses TRBV5-4 with TRBJ2-1; the match to TRBD2 covers 8 bases. Germline trimming cut 4 bases from V and 4 bases from J; bases unmatched to any gene: 7. This CDR3 comprises 15 residues. The V gene's germline CDR1 is SGHNT and CDR2 YYREEE (reference sequence). In DNA form, the CDR3 reads TGTGCCAGCAGCAACGGGGGGGCGGGTTACAATGAGCAGTTCTTC. This encodes CASSNGGAGYNEQFF.